These 10 T cell receptor beta chains were sequenced from one sample in a study of cytomegalovirus exposure and HLA in healthy donors. 13 Jbeta primers and 60 Vbeta primers were used for the PCR. Only in-frame clones appear in the TCRdb table, and some are missing; sequencing was by immunoSEQ multiplex PCR. The sample includes some 200,000 clones, about four fifths of them seen just once. Material: PBMCs. The receptors originated from a woman between 18 and 29 years old in good health and CMV-seronegative.

The CDR3 DNA reads TGTGCCAGTCGGGGGGTCAACAGGATGAACACTGAAGCTTTCTTT. It specifies CASRGVNRMNTEAFF. V usage is TRBV19 and J usage is TRBJ1-1; D is possibly TRBD1 (5 bases). The CDR3 extends over 15 amino acids. CDR1 LNHDA and CDR2 SQIVND come from the germline V gene (reference sequence). V was pared by 8 bases and J by 0 bases, with 16 bases between.

The rearrangement joins TRBV28 to TRBJ2-1, with 8 bases lining up with TRBD1. J lost 9 bases, V lost 4 bases, and 17 bases had no gene match. CDR3 size: 17 residues. Germline CDR1 MDHEN, CDR2 SYDVKM. CDR3 region: CASSSSKGDRKTSEQFF. The CDR3, as DNA: TGTGCCAGCAGTTCGAGTAAGGGGGACAGGAAAACCAGTGAGCAGTTCTTC.

The chain uses TRBV4-3 and TRBJ1-2; TRBD1 is a possible D gene (6 bases). V was trimmed by 3 bases and J by 7 bases, leaving 9 bases between them. Looked up from germline, CDR1 is LGHNA and CDR2 is YSLEER. This CDR3 has 12 residues. The CDR3: CASSHGTTGYTF. CDR3 nucleotide sequence: TGCGCCAGCAGCCATGGGACAACTGGCTACACCTTC.

The rearrangement joins TRBV7-2 to TRBJ2-1, with 7 nucleotides matching TRBD2. Germline V gives CDR1 SGHTA, CDR2 FQGNSA. V lost 5 bases, J lost 7 bases, and 5 bases stayed unmatched. The CDR3 consists of 13 residues. The CDR3 loop reads CASSPYGRNEQFF. The CDR3 nucleotides read TGTGCCAGCAGCCCGTACGGGAGGAATGAGCAGTTCTTC.

V gene TRBV15 combines with J gene TRBJ1-5, with 7 bases lining up with TRBD1. The germline CDR1 and CDR2 sequences are LNHNV and YYDKDF (reference sequence). The CDR3 has 16 amino acids. The V segment lost 6 bases and the J segment 4 bases; nucleotides outside the gene matches: 12. DNA of the CDR3: TGTGCCACCAGTAGGGGTACACAGGGGCCGAATCAGCCCCAGCATTTT. Translating gives CATSRGTQGPNQPQHF.

This clone was picked up a small number of times. DNA of the CDR3: TGCGCCAGCAGCCAAGACAGGGTCGCTCCTCAATGGGGGCAGTTCTTC. Its translation is CASSQDRVAPQWGQFF. This sequence joins TRBV4-3 and TRBJ2-1, with D possibly matching TRBD1 (5 bases). Trimming left V 0 bases short and J 12 bases short, with 21 bases between. The CDR3 is made up of 16 amino acids. In germline, CDR1 is LGHNA, CDR2 YSLEER.

V and J are TRBV19 and TRBJ2-7, with 11 bases matching TRBD1. The J segment lost 7 bases and the V segment lost 5 bases, leaving 7 bases of the junction unmatched. CDR1 and CDR2 from the germline V gene are LNHDA and SQIVND (reference sequence). The CDR3 sequence is 14 residues long. The CDR3, as DNA: TGTGCCAGTAGTCCCCGGACAGGGGGCAGTGAGCAGTACGTC. Amino acids: CASSPRTGGSEQYV.

As concerns this clone: This sample includes further DNA sequences coding for the same CDR3. The gene calls are TRBV11-3 and TRBJ1-1; D is possibly TRBD1 (6 bases). CDR1 is SGHNT and CDR2 is YENEEA in the germline V gene. V was clipped by 1 base and J by 3 bases, with 6 bases between them. This CDR3 has 13 amino acids. CDR3 protein: CASSLGTDTEAFF. The CDR3 nucleotides read TGTGCCAGCAGCTTAGGGACAGACACTGAAGCTTTCTTT.

The CDR3 region is CASSRHRENTEAFF. The DNA for the CDR3 is TGTGCCAGTAGTAGGCACAGGGAGAACACTGAAGCTTTCTTT. V is TRBV19 and J is TRBJ1-1; perhaps TRBD1 as D (6 bases). The CDR3 consists of 14 residues. Germline V gives CDR1 LNHDA, CDR2 SQIVND (reference sequence). V lost 4 bases and J lost 1, with 10 bases in between.

The chain uses TRBV29-1 and TRBJ1-2, with unresolved D. Looked up from germline, CDR1 is SQVTM and CDR2 is ANQGSEA. This CDR3 region has 12 residues. Trimming removed 6 bases from V and 8 bases from J, with 16 bases in between. CDR3 sequence (DNA): TGCAGCGTCCCTTCCCCGGAGGGAGGCTACACCTTC. Its protein is CSVPSPEGGYTF.